Following are 11 T cell receptor beta chains from one sample sequenced in a study of blood T cell repertoires in COVID-19. Assay used: immunoSEQ multiplex PCR; TCRdb lists only in-frame clones, some missing. In the table there are about 250,000 clones, around 89% of which are singletons. Specimen: peripheral blood. The receptor source for this set is a woman aged 30 to 39 with COVID-19, enrolled during active disease.

V is TRBV6-6 and J is TRBJ1-5; D ambiguous. The germline V gene encodes CDR1 MNHNY and CDR2 SVGAGI (reference sequence). The CDR3 sequence is 14 residues long. V was cut by 5 bases and J by 0 bases, with 8 bases left in between. In DNA, the CDR3 is TGTGCCAGCAGTAGTGAGTATAGCAATCAGCCCCAGCATTTT. Encoded protein: CASSSEYSNQPQHF.

V gene TRBV4-3 combines with J gene TRBJ2-1; 9 bases fit TRBD2. Trimming removed 1 base from V and 6 bases from J; junction bases left unmatched: 4. Germline values: CDR1 LGHNA, CDR2 YSLEER. The length of the CDR3 is 15 residues. This CDR3 is CASSQVAGEPNEQFF. In DNA form, the CDR3 reads TGCGCCAGCAGCCAAGTAGCGGGGGAACCCAATGAGCAGTTCTTC.

The CDR3 DNA sequence: TGCAGCGTTCTTCTTGGGGCCAACGTCCTGACTTTC. Translating gives CSVLLGANVLTF. The chain recombines TRBV29-1 with TRBJ2-6; unclear D gene. The CDR3 consists of 12 residues. Germline V gives CDR1 SQVTM, CDR2 ANQGSEA. Trimming took 5 bases from V and 3 from J, leaving 5 bases between them.

V is TRBV11-2 and J is TRBJ1-1; D is undetermined. Per the germline V gene, CDR1 is SGHAT and CDR2 is FQNNGV. V shed 5 bases and J shed 0 bases, with 7 bases lying between them. The CDR3 has 13 amino acids. The CDR3 DNA is TGTGCCAGCAGCCTCTCTTTGAACACTGAAGCTTTCTTT. Its protein product is CASSLSLNTEAFF.

This clone appeared a single time. The V gene is TRBV6-1, the J gene TRBJ1-1; 9 bases are a match to TRBD1. This CDR3 contains 14 residues. V was clipped by 6 bases and J by 0 bases; unmatched bases: 2. The germline gives CDR1 MNHNS, CDR2 SASEGT. The CDR3 loop is CASRQGALNTEAFF. In DNA, the CDR3 is TGTGCCAGCAGACAGGGGGCTTTGAACACTGAAGCTTTCTTT.

This sequence joins TRBV18 and TRBJ2-1, with 7 bases lining up with TRBD1. Trimming removed 3 bases from V and 5 bases from J; junction bases left unmatched: 4. The CDR3 length is 14 residues. From germline, CDR1 is KGHSH and CDR2 LQKENI. The CDR3 region has the DNA TGTGCCAGCTCACCGAGTACAGGGGACAATGAGCAGTTCTTC. It encodes CASSPSTGDNEQFF.

The V and J genes are TRBV2 and TRBJ2-2; possibly TRBD2 for D (7 bases). This CDR3 spans 15 amino acids. Trimming removed 3 bases at V and 1 base at J, with 9 bases between. The germline V gene encodes CDR1 SNHLY and CDR2 FYNNEI. CDR3 coding DNA: TGTGCCAGCAGTGACGGGGGGCTGAACACCGGGGAGCTGTTTTTT. Translation: CASSDGGLNTGELFF.

This chain uses TRBV7-2 with TRBJ2-3; unclear D gene. The CDR3 has 12 amino acids. V lost 5 bases, J lost 9 bases, and 12 bases lay in between. Germline CDR1 SGHTA, CDR2 FQGNSA. CDR3 amino acids: CASSPPVETQYF. For the CDR3, the DNA is TGTGCCAGCAGCCCCCCTGTGGAGACGCAGTATTTT.

The rearrangement links TRBV6-2 or TRBV6-3 to TRBJ2-6, with a tentative D call TRBD2 (7 bases). Per the germline V gene, CDR1 is MNHEY and CDR2 is SVGEGT. V gave up 8 bases and J gave up 1 base, with 18 bases separating them. The CDR3 covers 17 residues. Here the CDR3 reads CASGFGGPPSGANVLTF. Written as DNA, the CDR3 is TGTGCCAGCGGTTTCGGGGGGCCTCCGTCTGGGGCCAACGTCCTGACTTTC.

To note about this clone: One junction end does not reproduce the germline sequence, and a read error may be involved. This chain joins TRBV6-2 or TRBV6-3 and TRBJ2-1; TRBD1 matches at 10 bases. CDR1 is MNHEY and CDR2 is SVGEGT in the germline V gene. CDR3 length: 17 residues. This CDR3 reads CASRYFSGTGVHNEQFF. The CDR3 nucleotides are TGTGCCAGCAGGTACTTCTCCGGGACAGGGGTCCACAATGAGCAGTTCTTC.

The chain joins TRBV29-1 to TRBJ2-5; TRBD1 might be the D (8 bases). Germline CDR1 is SQVTM and CDR2 is ANQGSEA. The V end was cut by 4 bases, the J end by 5 bases, with 23 bases between. The CDR3 consists of 16 residues. The CDR3 loop reads CSVGPILDREGETQYF. CDR3 bases: TGCAGCGTTGGACCTATCCTGGACAGGGAGGGGGAGACCCAGTACTTC.